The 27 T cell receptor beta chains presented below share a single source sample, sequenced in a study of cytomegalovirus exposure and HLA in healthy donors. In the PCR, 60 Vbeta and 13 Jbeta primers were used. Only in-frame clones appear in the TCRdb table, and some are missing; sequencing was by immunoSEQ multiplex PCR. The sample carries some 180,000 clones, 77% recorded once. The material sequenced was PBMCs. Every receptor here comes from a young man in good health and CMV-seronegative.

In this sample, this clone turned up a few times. CDR3 in DNA: TGTGCCAGCAGTGGGACTAGCGGGGGGGCAGATACGCAGTATTTT. Its translation is CASSGTSGGADTQYF. The gene calls are TRBV6-1 and TRBJ2-3; 15 bases are a match to TRBD2. Germline V CDR1 and CDR2: MNHNS, SASEGT. J was trimmed by 4 bases and V by 4 bases; bases with no gene match: 0. This CDR3 spans 15 amino acids.

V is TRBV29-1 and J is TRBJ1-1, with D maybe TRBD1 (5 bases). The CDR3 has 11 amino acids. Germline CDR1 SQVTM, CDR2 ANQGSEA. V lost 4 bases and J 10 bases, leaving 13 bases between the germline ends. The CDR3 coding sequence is TGCAGCGTTGGGGGTGATAGGGGAGCTTTCTTT. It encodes CSVGGDRGAFF.

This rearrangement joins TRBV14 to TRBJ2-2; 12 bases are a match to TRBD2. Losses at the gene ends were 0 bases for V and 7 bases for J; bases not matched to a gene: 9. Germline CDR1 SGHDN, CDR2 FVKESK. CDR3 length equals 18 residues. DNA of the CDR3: TGTGCCAGCAGCCAAGATGAACGGCTAGCGGGGGGGATCGGGGAGCTGTTTTTT. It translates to CASSQDERLAGGIGELFF.

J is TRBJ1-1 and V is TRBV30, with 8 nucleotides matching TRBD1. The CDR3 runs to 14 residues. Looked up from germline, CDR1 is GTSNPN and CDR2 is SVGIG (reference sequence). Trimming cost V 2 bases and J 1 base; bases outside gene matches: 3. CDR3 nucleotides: TGTGCCTGGAGTACCGACAGGGGGAACACTGAAGCTTTCTTT. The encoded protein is CAWSTDRGNTEAFF.

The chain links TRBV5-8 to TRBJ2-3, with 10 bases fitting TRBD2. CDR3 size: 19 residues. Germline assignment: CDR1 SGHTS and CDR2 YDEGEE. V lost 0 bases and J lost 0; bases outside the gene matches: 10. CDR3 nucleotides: TGTGCCAGCAGCTTGGGCCCCACTCCTAGCGGGGGAAGCACAGATACGCAGTATTTT. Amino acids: CASSLGPTPSGGSTDTQYF. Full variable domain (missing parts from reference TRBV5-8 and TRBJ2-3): EAGVTQSPTHLIKTRGQQATLRCSPISGHTSVYWYQQALGLGLQFLLWYDEGEERNRGNFPPRFSGRQFPNYSSELNVNALELEDSALYLCASSLGPTPSGGSTDTQYFGPGTRLTVL.

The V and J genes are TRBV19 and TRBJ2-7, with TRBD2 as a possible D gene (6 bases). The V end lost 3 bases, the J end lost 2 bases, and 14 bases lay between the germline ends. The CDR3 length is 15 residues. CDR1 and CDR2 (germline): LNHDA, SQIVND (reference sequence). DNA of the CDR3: TGTGCCAGTAGTATTTCTTCCGGGGGACCCTACGAGCAGTACTTC. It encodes CASSISSGGPYEQYF.

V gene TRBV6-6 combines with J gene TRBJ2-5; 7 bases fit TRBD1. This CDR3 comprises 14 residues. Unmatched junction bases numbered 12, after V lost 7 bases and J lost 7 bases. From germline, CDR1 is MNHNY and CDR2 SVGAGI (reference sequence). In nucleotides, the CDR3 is TGTGCCAGCACCGGACAGGCTAAACTAGGGACCCAGTACTTC. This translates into CASTGQAKLGTQYF.

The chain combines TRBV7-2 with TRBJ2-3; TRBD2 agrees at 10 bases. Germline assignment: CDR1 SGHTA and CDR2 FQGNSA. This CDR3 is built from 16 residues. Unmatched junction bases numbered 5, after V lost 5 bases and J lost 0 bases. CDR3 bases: TGTGCCAGCAGCATCGATAGCGGGGGGAGCACAGATACGCAGTATTTT. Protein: CASSIDSGGSTDTQYF. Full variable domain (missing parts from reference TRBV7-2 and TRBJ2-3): GAGVSQSPSNKVTEKGKDVELRCDPISGHTALYWYRQSLGQGLEFLIYFQGNSAPDKSGLPSDRFSAERTGGSVSTLTIQRTQQEDSAVYLCASSIDSGGSTDTQYFGPGTRLTVL.

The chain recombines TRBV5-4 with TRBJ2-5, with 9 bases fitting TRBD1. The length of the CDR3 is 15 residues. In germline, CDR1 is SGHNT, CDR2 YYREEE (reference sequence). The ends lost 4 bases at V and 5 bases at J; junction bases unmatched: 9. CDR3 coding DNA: TGTGCCAGCAGCGCAGGGACAGGGAGGGGGGAGACCCAGTACTTC. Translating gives CASSAGTGRGETQYF. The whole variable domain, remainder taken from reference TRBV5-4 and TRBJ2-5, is ETGVTQSPTHLIKTRGQQVTLRCSSQSGHNTVSWYQQALGQGPQFIFQYYREEENGRGNFPPRFSGLQFPNYSSELNVNALELDDSALYLCASSAGTGRGETQYFGPGTRLLVL.

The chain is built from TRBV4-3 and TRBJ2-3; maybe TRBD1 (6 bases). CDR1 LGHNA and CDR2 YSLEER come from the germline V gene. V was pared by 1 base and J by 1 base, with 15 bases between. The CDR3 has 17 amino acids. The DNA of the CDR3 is TGCGCCAGCAGCCAAGGAGCAGGGGTTAAGGGCACAGATACGCAGTATTTT. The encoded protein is CASSQGAGVKGTDTQYF.

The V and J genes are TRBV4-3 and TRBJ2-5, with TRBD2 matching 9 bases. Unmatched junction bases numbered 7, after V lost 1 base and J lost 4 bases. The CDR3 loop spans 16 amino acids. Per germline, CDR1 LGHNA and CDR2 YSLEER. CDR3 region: CASSQGNPGLAETQYF. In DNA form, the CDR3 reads TGCGCCAGCAGCCAAGGCAACCCGGGACTAGCAGAGACCCAGTACTTC.

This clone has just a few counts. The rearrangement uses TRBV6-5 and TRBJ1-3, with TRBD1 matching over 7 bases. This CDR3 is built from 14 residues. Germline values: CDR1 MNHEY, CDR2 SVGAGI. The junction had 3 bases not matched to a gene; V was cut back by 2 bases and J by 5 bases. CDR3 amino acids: CASSYRDSRNTIYF. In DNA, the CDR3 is TGTGCCAGCAGTTACCGGGACAGTAGAAACACCATATATTTT.

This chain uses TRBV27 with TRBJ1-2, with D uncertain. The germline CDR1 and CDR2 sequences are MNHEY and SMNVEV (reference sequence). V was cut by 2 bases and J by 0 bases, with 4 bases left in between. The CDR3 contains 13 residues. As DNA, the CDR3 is TGTGCCAGCAGTTTAAAGCCTAACTATGGCTACACCTTC. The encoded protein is CASSLKPNYGYTF.

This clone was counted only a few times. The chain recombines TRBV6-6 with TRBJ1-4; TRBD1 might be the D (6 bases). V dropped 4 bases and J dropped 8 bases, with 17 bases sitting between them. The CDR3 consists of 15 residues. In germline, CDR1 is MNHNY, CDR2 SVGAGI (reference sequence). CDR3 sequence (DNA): TGTGCCAGCAGTTCCCAACAGGGAGCGAGGGAAAAACTGTTTTTT. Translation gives CASSSQQGAREKLFF.

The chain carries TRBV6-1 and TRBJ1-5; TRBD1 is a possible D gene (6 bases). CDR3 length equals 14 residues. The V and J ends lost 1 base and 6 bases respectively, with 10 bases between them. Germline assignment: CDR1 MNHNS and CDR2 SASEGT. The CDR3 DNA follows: TGTGCCAGCAGTGAAGGGCCAGGGGTTCAGCCCCAGCATTTT. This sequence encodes CASSEGPGVQPQHF.

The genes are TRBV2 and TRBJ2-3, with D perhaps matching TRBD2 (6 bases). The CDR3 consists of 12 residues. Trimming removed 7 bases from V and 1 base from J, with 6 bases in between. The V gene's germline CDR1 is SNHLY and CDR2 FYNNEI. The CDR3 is CASTSGTDTQYF. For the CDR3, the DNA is TGTGCCAGCACTAGCGGCACAGATACGCAGTATTTT.

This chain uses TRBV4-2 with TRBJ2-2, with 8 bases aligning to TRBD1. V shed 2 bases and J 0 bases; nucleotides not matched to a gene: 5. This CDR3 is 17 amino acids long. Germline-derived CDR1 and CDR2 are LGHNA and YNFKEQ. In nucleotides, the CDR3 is TGTGCCAGCAGCCAAACCACGGGACAGGCGAACACCGGGGAGCTGTTTTTT. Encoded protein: CASSQTTGQANTGELFF.

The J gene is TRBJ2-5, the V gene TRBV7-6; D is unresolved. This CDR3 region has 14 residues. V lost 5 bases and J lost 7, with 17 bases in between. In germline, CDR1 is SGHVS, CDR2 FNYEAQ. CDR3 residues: CASSDPGSRWTQYF. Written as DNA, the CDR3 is TGTGCCAGCAGCGATCCAGGCTCCAGATGGACCCAGTACTTC.

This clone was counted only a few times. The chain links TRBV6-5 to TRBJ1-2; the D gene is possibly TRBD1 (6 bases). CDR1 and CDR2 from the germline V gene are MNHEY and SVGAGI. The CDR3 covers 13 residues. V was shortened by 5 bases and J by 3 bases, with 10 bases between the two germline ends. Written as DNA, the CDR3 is TGTGCCAGCAGTCGACAGGTTGACTATGGCTACACCTTC. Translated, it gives CASSRQVDYGYTF.

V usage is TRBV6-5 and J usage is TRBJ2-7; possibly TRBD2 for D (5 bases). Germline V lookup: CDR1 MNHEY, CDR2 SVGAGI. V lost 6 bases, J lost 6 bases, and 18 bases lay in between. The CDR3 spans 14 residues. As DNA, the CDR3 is TGTGCCAGCAGACCTCCGGGGTCTTCTGGCGAGCAGTACTTC. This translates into CASRPPGSSGEQYF.

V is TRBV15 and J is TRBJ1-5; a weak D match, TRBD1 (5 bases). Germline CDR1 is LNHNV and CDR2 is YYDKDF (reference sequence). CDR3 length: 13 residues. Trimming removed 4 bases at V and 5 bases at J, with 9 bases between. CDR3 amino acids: CATSTRGYQPQHF. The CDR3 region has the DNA TGTGCCACCAGCACGCGGGGGTATCAGCCCCAGCATTTT.

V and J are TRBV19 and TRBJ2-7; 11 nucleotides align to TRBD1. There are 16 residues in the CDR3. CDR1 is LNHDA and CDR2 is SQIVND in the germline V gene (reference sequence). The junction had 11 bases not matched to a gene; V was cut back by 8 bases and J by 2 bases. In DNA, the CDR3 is TGTGCCAGTTCGCTCACACGGGACAGGGGGACCTACGAGCAGTACTTC. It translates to CASSLTRDRGTYEQYF.

The CDR3 region is CASSHRQLNQPQHF. DNA for the CDR3: TGTGCCAGCAGCCACCGACAGCTAAATCAGCCCCAGCATTTT. The V gene is TRBV6-6, the J gene TRBJ1-5; D is perhaps TRBD1 (5 bases). Germline V CDR1 and CDR2: MNHNY, SVGAGI (reference sequence). V was cut by 6 bases and J by 4 bases, with 13 bases left in between. The CDR3 has 14 amino acids.

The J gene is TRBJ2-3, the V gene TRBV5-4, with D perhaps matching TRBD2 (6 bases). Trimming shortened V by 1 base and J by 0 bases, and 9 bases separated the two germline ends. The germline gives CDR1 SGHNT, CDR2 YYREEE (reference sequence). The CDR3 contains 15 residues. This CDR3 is CASSLSGTSTDTQYF. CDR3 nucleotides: TGTGCCAGCAGCTTGTCCGGGACTAGCACAGATACGCAGTATTTT.

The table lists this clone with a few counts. The CDR3 is CASRASAEAFF. The CDR3 DNA reads as TGTGCCAGCAGGGCAAGTGCTGAAGCTTTCTTT. V is TRBV2 and J is TRBJ1-1, with D unclear. From germline, CDR1 is SNHLY and CDR2 FYNNEI. The V and J ends lost 6 bases and 6 bases respectively, with 8 bases between them. There are 11 residues in the CDR3.

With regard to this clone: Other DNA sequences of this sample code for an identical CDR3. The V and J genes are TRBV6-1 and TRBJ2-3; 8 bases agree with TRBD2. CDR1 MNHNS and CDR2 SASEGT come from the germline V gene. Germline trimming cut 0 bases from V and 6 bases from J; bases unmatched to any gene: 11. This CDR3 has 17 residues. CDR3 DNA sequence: TGTGCCAGCAGTGAAGCGCTGAGCGGGAGTTATGTGGATACGCAGTATTTT. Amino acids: CASSEALSGSYVDTQYF.

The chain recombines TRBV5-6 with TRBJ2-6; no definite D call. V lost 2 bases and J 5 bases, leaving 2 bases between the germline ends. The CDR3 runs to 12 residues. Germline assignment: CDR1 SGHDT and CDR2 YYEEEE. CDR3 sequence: CASSFRANVLTF. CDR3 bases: TGTGCCAGCAGCTTCAGGGCCAACGTCCTGACTTTC. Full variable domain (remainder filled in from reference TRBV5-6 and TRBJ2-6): DAGVTQSPTHLIKTRGQQVTLRCSPKSGHDTVSWYQQALGQGPQFIFQYYEEEERQRGNFPDRFSGHQFPNYSSELNVNALLLGDSALYLCASSFRANVLTFGAGSRLTVL.